This T cell receptor beta chain was observed in a study of graft-versus-host responses after intestinal transplantation. Whole-study context: In this cohort, recipients had multivisceral, liver-intestinal, or isolated intestinal transplants. Anti-thymocyte globulin induction was given to all recipients, followed by tacrolimus and steroids for roughly 3 years.

The CDR3 is 16 amino acids. Trimming took 5 bases from V and 0 from J; bases not matched to a gene: 4. Germline V CDR1 and CDR2: SGHTA, FQGTGA. Clones were read by immunoSEQ multiplex PCR, and TCRdb kept only the in-frame ones, dropping some. The sample consists of tens of thousands of clones, almost 90% of them appearing once. About this clone itself: What it binds is unknown.

Whole-study results and caveats: There were GvH clones found in recipient marrow, and some of them appeared first in ileum or blood. Peak circulating GvH clone levels tracked with early post-transplant HvG declines.

The sample here was unstimulated CD8+ T cells sorted from spleen or lymph node cells, taken before transplant. The sequence was collected from a human donor who was the organ donor for an intestinal transplant. The chain employs TRBV7-3 and TRBJ2-1; TRBD2 agrees at 10 bases. CDR3 region: CASSPLAGGSYNEQFF. The CDR3 region has the DNA TGTGCCAGCAGCCCCTTAGCGGGGGGCTCCTACAATGAGCAGTTCTTC.